Listed below are T cell receptor beta chains from one sample, sequenced in a study of tumor-infiltrating lymphocytes in localized non-small cell lung cancer. Sequencing was performed with immunoSEQ multiplex PCR; in TCRdb, only in-frame clones are kept and a portion is missing. Found here are fewer than 15,000 clones, around 68% of them singletons; the top ten hold just under 9.5%. Sequenced sample: lung tumor tissue. These receptors were obtained from a human donor with non-small cell lung cancer. Each CDR3 is given with its conserved first and last residue. D genes are given only for firm matches. Expanded clones get a size class; other rows say once, few or many, or leave the size out.

>TRBJ1-6|TRBV7-9|few|.
TGTGCCAGCAGCTCCCCAGTGGGGATTTCACCCCTCCACTTT
CASSSPVGISPLHF
>TRBJ2-3|TRBV7-9|.|.
TGTGCCAGCAGCTTCATGGCGGGACAGACAGATACGCAGTATTTT
CASSFMAGQTDTQYF
>TRBJ2-5|TRBV4-1|.|TRBD1
TGCGCCAGCAGCCAAGAGGCTCAGGGGGTGCGAGAGACCCAGTACTTC
CASSQEAQGVRETQYF
>TRBJ1-3|TRBV5-1|.|.
TGCGCCAGCAGCCCCCACGGAGGCGTATCCTCTGGAAACACCATATATTTT
CASSPHGGVSSGNTIYF
>TRBJ2-3|TRBV2|.|TRBD2
TGTGCCAGCAGTTTACTAGCGGGGGGCACAGATACGCAGTATTTT
CASSLLAGGTDTQYF
>TRBJ2-3|TRBV6-5|.|.
TGTGCCAGCAGTTACTCGCCCGGGGGAAGCACAGATACGCAGTATTTT
CASSYSPGGSTDTQYF
>TRBJ2-7|TRBV11-1|.|.
TGTGCCAGCAGCTTCCAAGGACCAGCTATTTACGAGCAGTACTTC
CASSFQGPAIYEQYF
>TRBJ2-1|TRBV7-8|.|TRBD1
TGTGCCAGCAGCTTAACAGGGGGGAATGAGCAGTTCTTC
CASSLTGGNEQFF
>TRBJ2-1|TRBV5-8|.|.
TGTGCCAGCAGCCTGAAGATATACACCGGTGAGCAGTTCTTC
CASSLKIYTGEQFF
>TRBJ1-5|TRBV18|.|.
TGTGCCAGCTCACTATCGACAGGAGAAAGCCCCCAGCATTTT
CASSLSTGESPQHF
>TRBJ1-4|TRBV27|.|TRBD1
TGTGCCAGCAGTCACGGACAGGGGGGGACGGGTGAAAAACTGTTTTTT
CASSHGQGGTGEKLFF
>TRBJ1-4|TRBV7-6|.|.
TGTGCCAGCAGCGGACGTCCCCGAAAGGGGTATGAAAAACTGTTTTTT
CASSGRPRKGYEKLFF
>TRBJ1-3|TRBV5-6|.|.
TGTGCCAGCAGCTTCGGGGGGGCAGTTTCTGGAAACACCATATATTTT
CASSFGGAVSGNTIYF
>TRBJ1-1|TRBV5-1|once|.
TGCGCCAGCAGCTTAAACGAGAACACTGAAGCTTTCTTT
CASSLNENTEAFF
>TRBJ2-5|TRBV5-6|.|.
TGTGCCAGCAGCTTCCCGTCCCAAGAGACCCAGTACTTC
CASSFPSQETQYF
>TRBJ2-7|TRBV5-1|medium-sized|.
TGCGCCAGCAGCTTGGTGGGCGGCTACGAGCAGTACTTC
CASSLVGGYEQYF
>TRBJ2-1|TRBV9|.|.
TGTGCCAGCAGCCCCACGGAGTTGCCTGAGCAGTTCTTC
CASSPTELPEQFF
>TRBJ2-3|TRBV6-5|.|.
TGTGCCAGCAGCCTCGAGCCACAGTCGGATACGCAGTATTTT
CASSLEPQSDTQYF
>TRBJ2-2|TRBV29-1|once|TRBD1
TGCAGCGTTTCCGGGACAGGCTCCCGGAGAAACACCGGGGAGCTGTTTTTT
CSVSGTGSRRNTGELFF
>TRBJ1-2|TRBV10-3|few|.
TGTGCCACCCGAGCTGACAGCTATGGCTACACCTTC
CATRADSYGYTF
>TRBJ2-1|TRBV19|.|TRBD2
TGTGCCAGTAGTCCCAGCGGGAGCTACAATGAGCAGTTCTTC
CASSPSGSYNEQFF
>TRBJ1-2|TRBV18|.|.
TGTGCCAGCTCACCATTCCCAGGGAACTATGGCTACACCTTC
CASSPFPGNYGYTF
>TRBJ2-3|TRBV6-6|.|TRBD2
TGTGCCAGCACCAACGGGGGACTAGCGGAGCCTACCTTGGGGTATTTT
CASTNGGLAEPTLGYF
>TRBJ1-4|TRBV5-1|few|.
TGCGCCAGCAGCTCGGGACACGCAACTAATGAAAAACTGTTTTTT
CASSSGHATNEKLFF
>TRBJ2-1|TRBV5-1|.|TRBD2
TGCGCCAGCAGCTGGGTGGGCCAGCGGGAGGGTAATGAGCAGTTCTTC
CASSWVGQREGNEQFF
>TRBJ1-5|TRBV19|few|.
TGTGCCAGTAGTATAGTAGGGGTTCAGCCCCAGCATTTT
CASSIVGVQPQHF
>TRBJ1-4|TRBV11-2|.|.
TGTGCCAGCAGCTTAGACCCGGGGGATGAAAAACTGTTTTTT
CASSLDPGDEKLFF